This TCR beta chain came from a study of vaccination and CD4 T cells after COVID-19. Study-level background: Six males and four females, two Hispanic, made up the convalescents. Researchers treated cells with overlapping spike peptides taken from SARS-CoV-2, HCoV-NL63, HCoV-OC43 and HCoV-229E.

Indicated treatment: approximately nine-day PBMC culture with coronavirus spike peptide pools or control peptides (ViraFEST assay). Note on this clonotype: Its target is unknown.

CD4+ T cells that had been cultured provided DNA sequenced with the Oncomine TCR Beta short-read assay. The genomic DNA was obtained from cultured CD4+ T cells by extraction with the QIAamp micro DNA kit. TCRdb redid the calling of the PCR reads with MiXCR, one entry per CDR3 protein. The table has around 26,000 distinct CDR3 sequences, approximately 40% seen once. V gave up 0 bases and J gave up 3 bases; unmatched junction bases: 13. The CDR3 covers 19 residues. CDR1 and CDR2 (germline): LGHNA, YNFKEQ. This sequence originates from a human donor who had recovered from COVID-19. Material: CD4+ T cells from blood, cultured in vitro. The chain links TRBV4-2 to TRBJ2-7, with 11 bases lining up with TRBD2. CDR3 loop: CASSQERLSGRVQGYEQYF. The CDR3 DNA reads as TGTGCCAGCAGCCAAGAAAGGCTTAGCGGGAGGGTCCAAGGCTACGAGCAGTACTTC.